The text below deals with one TCR beta chain. How the authors handled the data: Amplifying reference gene primers gave estimates of nucleated cell counts. The repertoire was sequenced with immunoSEQ multiplex PCR; TCRdb's copy has only in-frame clones and lacks some. That table gives V, J and clone size, and the DNA gave D and trimming. The sample holds over 150,000 clones, around four fifths seen once. The data originate from a study of blood T cell repertoires in COVID-19. On the study more broadly: The United States, Italy and Spain were the sources of the acute and convalescent COVID-19 samples. From T cells, B-cell-depleted T cells, or PBMCs came the material, which was cDNA or gDNA.

The CDR3 runs to 12 residues. Germline assignment: CDR1 SNHLY and CDR2 FYNNEI. V lost 5 bases and J lost 4, with 8 bases in between. Sequencing was performed on peripheral blood. The sequence was collected from a woman aged 70-85 years who had recovered from COVID-19. This rearrangement joins TRBV2 to TRBJ1-2; D is unresolved. CDR3 in DNA: TGTGCCAGCAGTCTAGAACCCTATGGCTACACCTTC. Residues: CASSLEPYGYTF.